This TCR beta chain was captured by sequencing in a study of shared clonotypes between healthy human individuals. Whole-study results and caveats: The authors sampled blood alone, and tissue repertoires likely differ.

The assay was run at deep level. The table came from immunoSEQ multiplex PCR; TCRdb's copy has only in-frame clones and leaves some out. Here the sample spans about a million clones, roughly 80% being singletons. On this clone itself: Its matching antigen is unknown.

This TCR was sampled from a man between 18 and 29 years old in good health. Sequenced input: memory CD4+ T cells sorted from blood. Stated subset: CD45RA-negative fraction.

The CDR3 DNA sequence: TGTGCCTGGGACAGGGGCCACGAGCAGTACTTC. The encoded protein is CAWDRGHEQYF. This chain joins TRBV30 and TRBJ2-7, with 8 bases that match TRBD1. CDR3 length: 11 amino acids. V lost 5 bases and J lost 5; bases outside the gene matches: 2. Germline V gene data show CDR1 as GTSNPN and CDR2 as SVGIG (reference sequence).